A selection of T cell receptor beta chains follows, all from one sample in a study of cytomegalovirus exposure and HLA in healthy donors. Only in-frame clones appear in the TCRdb table, and some are missing; sequencing was by immunoSEQ multiplex PCR. Among some 160,000 clones, 73% were seen once, and the ten largest hold 5.4%. Sequencing was done on a sample of PBMCs. Receptors originate from a woman under 30 in good health and CMV-seropositive. Each CDR3 is given with its conserved first and last residue. The order of the fields is J gene, V gene, clone size, D gene, CDR3 DNA, CDR3 protein. The D gene is left open where the match is weak. Only part of the rows carry a size: once, few, many, or a class if the clone is expanded.

j_call: TRBJ1-5; v_call: TRBV6-6; clone_size: few; d_call: -; cdr3_nt: TGTGCCAGCAGGGTAGGGGGGGCTAGCAATCAGCCCCAGCATTTT; cdr3_aa: CASRVGGASNQPQHF
j_call: TRBJ2-1; v_call: TRBV11-1; clone_size: -; d_call: TRBD1; cdr3_nt: TGTGCCAGCAGCTTCGGACAGGGAGTAGGTCGGGAGCAGTTCTTC; cdr3_aa: CASSFGQGVGREQFF
j_call: TRBJ1-1; v_call: TRBV5-1; clone_size: -; d_call: -; cdr3_nt: TGCGCCAGCAGCGGGGATGGGGGCGGCACTGAAGCTTTCTTT; cdr3_aa: CASSGDGGGTEAFF
j_call: TRBJ2-7; v_call: TRBV6-5; clone_size: -; d_call: TRBD1; cdr3_nt: TGTGCCAGCAGTTACGGGACAGGGGCAGCCTACGAGCAGTACTTC; cdr3_aa: CASSYGTGAAYEQYF
j_call: TRBJ2-7; v_call: TRBV9; clone_size: -; d_call: TRBD1; cdr3_nt: TGTGCCAGCAGCGCGGGGACAGGGGCTCTCTACGAGCAGTACTTC; cdr3_aa: CASSAGTGALYEQYF
j_call: TRBJ2-4; v_call: TRBV4-3; clone_size: few; d_call: TRBD2; cdr3_nt: TGCGCCAGCAGCCAAGACCTAGGAGCGGGGGGGCCTGACATTCAGTACTTC; cdr3_aa: CASSQDLGAGGPDIQYF
j_call: TRBJ1-2; v_call: TRBV11-1; clone_size: -; d_call: -; cdr3_nt: TGTGCCAGCAGCCCGGGAGGAGACTATGGCTACACCTTC; cdr3_aa: CASSPGGDYGYTF
j_call: TRBJ2-6; v_call: TRBV7-3; clone_size: few; d_call: -; cdr3_nt: TGTGCCAGCAGCTCGGGACATGCATTGGGGGCCAACGTCCTGACTTTC; cdr3_aa: CASSSGHALGANVLTF
j_call: TRBJ2-6; v_call: TRBV5-4; clone_size: -; d_call: TRBD1; cdr3_nt: TGTGCCAGCAGCTTGCCGGGGCACAGGGGGCTAGGGGCCAACGTCCTGACTTTC; cdr3_aa: CASSLPGHRGLGANVLTF
j_call: TRBJ2-7; v_call: TRBV30; clone_size: -; d_call: -; cdr3_nt: TGTGCCTGGAGGGGAAGAGAGACAGATCGGTTTCGCTACGAGCAGTACTTC; cdr3_aa: CAWRGRETDRFRYEQYF
j_call: TRBJ2-7; v_call: TRBV7-2; clone_size: -; d_call: -; cdr3_nt: TGTGCCAGCAGCACCGGGGGACTTTACGAGCAGTACTTC; cdr3_aa: CASSTGGLYEQYF
j_call: TRBJ1-6; v_call: TRBV9; clone_size: once; d_call: TRBD1; cdr3_nt: TGTGCCAGCAGCGTAGTGGGACAGGGTAATTCACCCCTCCACTTT; cdr3_aa: CASSVVGQGNSPLHF
j_call: TRBJ1-2; v_call: TRBV25-1; clone_size: -; d_call: -; cdr3_nt: TGTGCCAGCAGTGAATGGGGTCAGGGGCTTAGGAATGGCTACACCTTC; cdr3_aa: CASSEWGQGLRNGYTF
j_call: TRBJ2-2; v_call: TRBV19; clone_size: -; d_call: -; cdr3_nt: TGTGCCAGTAGTATAGGACGGACAGCTTACACCGGGGAGCTGTTTTTT; cdr3_aa: CASSIGRTAYTGELFF
j_call: TRBJ1-1; v_call: TRBV7-3; clone_size: -; d_call: -; cdr3_nt: TGTGCCAGCAGCTATGGTCAGGGGAACACTGAAGCTTTCTTT; cdr3_aa: CASSYGQGNTEAFF
j_call: TRBJ1-2; v_call: TRBV18; clone_size: -; d_call: TRBD1; cdr3_nt: TGTGCCAGCTCAACAGGTGACAGGGCTTACTATGGCTACACCTTC; cdr3_aa: CASSTGDRAYYGYTF
j_call: TRBJ1-2; v_call: TRBV5-1; clone_size: once; d_call: -; cdr3_nt: TGCGCCAGCAGCGTTGACGGGGTCTATGGCTACACCTTC; cdr3_aa: CASSVDGVYGYTF
j_call: TRBJ2-3; v_call: TRBV6-6; clone_size: -; d_call: TRBD1; cdr3_nt: TGTGCCAGCACCTTTGACAGGGCCCCAGATACGCAGTATTTT; cdr3_aa: CASTFDRAPDTQYF
j_call: TRBJ2-3; v_call: TRBV4-1; clone_size: -; d_call: -; cdr3_nt: TGCGCCAGCAGCCAGATAGTAGCAGATACGCAGTATTTT; cdr3_aa: CASSQIVADTQYF
j_call: TRBJ2-5; v_call: TRBV27; clone_size: once; d_call: -; cdr3_nt: TGTGCCAGCGTGGGAGGGGGGGAAGAGACCCAGTACTTC; cdr3_aa: CASVGGGEETQYF
j_call: TRBJ2-2; v_call: TRBV6-5; clone_size: -; d_call: -; cdr3_nt: TGTGCCAGCAGTTATAAGGGGGATTACGGGGAGCTGTTTTTT; cdr3_aa: CASSYKGDYGELFF
j_call: TRBJ2-3; v_call: TRBV25-1; clone_size: -; d_call: -; cdr3_nt: TGTGCCAGCGGCGGACGTTGGGGCCGCACAGATACGCAGTATTTT; cdr3_aa: CASGGRWGRTDTQYF
j_call: TRBJ1-5; v_call: TRBV28; clone_size: -; d_call: -; cdr3_nt: TGTGCCAGCAGTCCCTCCTCGCCAGGGCCAATTCAGCCCCAGCATTTT; cdr3_aa: CASSPSSPGPIQPQHF
j_call: TRBJ2-7; v_call: TRBV7-2; clone_size: -; d_call: TRBD1; cdr3_nt: TGTGCCAGCAGCGCCTCTGTGACAAGGACAGGGTCCGAGCAGTACTTC; cdr3_aa: CASSASVTRTGSEQYF
j_call: TRBJ1-1; v_call: TRBV28; clone_size: -; d_call: -; cdr3_nt: TGTGCCAGTCTGGGGCACCAGAACACTGAAGCTTTCTTT; cdr3_aa: CASLGHQNTEAFF
j_call: TRBJ2-7; v_call: TRBV19; clone_size: -; d_call: TRBD2; cdr3_nt: TGTGCCAGTAGTCCGCGGGTCATCCTAGCGGGGATCTCCTACGAGCAGTACTTC; cdr3_aa: CASSPRVILAGISYEQYF
j_call: TRBJ1-6; v_call: TRBV27; clone_size: -; d_call: -; cdr3_nt: TGTGCCAGCAGTTTATCGATCTCAGGCCCCCTCCACTTT; cdr3_aa: CASSLSISGPLHF
j_call: TRBJ2-1; v_call: TRBV27; clone_size: -; d_call: -; cdr3_nt: TGTGCCAGCAGGAATAGCGGTGTTGAGCAGTTCTTC; cdr3_aa: CASRNSGVEQFF
j_call: TRBJ1-2; v_call: TRBV6-1; clone_size: -; d_call: -; cdr3_nt: TGTGCCAGCAGACATCCCCCGGGGAACTATGGCTACACCTTC; cdr3_aa: CASRHPPGNYGYTF
j_call: TRBJ1-1; v_call: TRBV5-5; clone_size: -; d_call: -; cdr3_nt: TGTGCCAGCAGCTTGCATCGAGGGAATGAAGCTTTCTTT; cdr3_aa: CASSLHRGNEAFF
j_call: TRBJ1-1; v_call: TRBV9; clone_size: -; d_call: TRBD1; cdr3_nt: TGTGCCAGCAGCGTAGAAGGGGGCTTGTACACTGAAGCTTTCTTT; cdr3_aa: CASSVEGGLYTEAFF